This record concerns one T cell receptor beta chain sequence. Assay: immunoSEQ multiplex PCR; the TCRdb copy retains only in-frame clones and omits some. Of millions of clones in the sample, just under 95% are singletons; the top ten hold around 1.1%. Terminally differentiated effector memory CD45RA+ cells were excluded from the naive CD8 cells, which were CD45RO-negative and positively selected for CCR7. These data originate in a study of shared clonotypes between healthy human individuals. The CDR3 loop spans 17 amino acids. Looked up from germline, CDR1 is SGHTA and CDR2 is FQGNSA. V shed 6 bases and J 5 bases; nucleotides not matched to a gene: 18.

Sequencing used naive CD8+ T cells sorted from blood. The clonotype was recovered from a man in his late teens or twenties in good health. The chain is built from TRBV7-2 and TRBJ2-7; the match to TRBD2 covers 8 bases. CDR3 DNA sequence: TGTGCCAGCAGTATTCTGCCTCCGGGACTAGGGCTCCACGAGCAGTACTTC. Protein sequence: CASSILPPGLGLHEQYF. The full variable domain, its missing parts supplied by reference TRBV7-2 and TRBJ2-7, is GAGVSQSPSNKVTEKGKDVELRCDPISGHTALYWYRQSLGQGLEFLIYFQGNSAPDKSGLPSDRFSAERTGGSVSTLTIQRTQQEDSAVYLCASSILPPGLGLHEQYFGPGTRLTVT.